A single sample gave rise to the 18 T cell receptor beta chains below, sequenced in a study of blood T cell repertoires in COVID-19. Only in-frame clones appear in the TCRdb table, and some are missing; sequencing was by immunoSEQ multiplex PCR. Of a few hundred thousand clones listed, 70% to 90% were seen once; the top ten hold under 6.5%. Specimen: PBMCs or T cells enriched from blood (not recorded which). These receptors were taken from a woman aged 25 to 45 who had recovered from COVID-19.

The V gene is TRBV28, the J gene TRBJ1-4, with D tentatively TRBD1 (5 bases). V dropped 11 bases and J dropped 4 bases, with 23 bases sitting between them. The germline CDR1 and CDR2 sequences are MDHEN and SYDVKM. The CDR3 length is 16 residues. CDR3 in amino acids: CARRAGETACNEKLFF. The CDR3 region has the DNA TGTGCCCGGCGTGCGGGGGAGACAGCGTGTAATGAAAAACTGTTTTTT.

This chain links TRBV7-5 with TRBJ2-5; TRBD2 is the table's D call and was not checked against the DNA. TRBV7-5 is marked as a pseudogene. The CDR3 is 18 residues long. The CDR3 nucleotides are TGTGCCAGAAGCTTAGGAAATGTTGGCGGGGCGCCCGAAGAGACCCAGTACTTC. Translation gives CARSLGNVGGAPEETQYF.

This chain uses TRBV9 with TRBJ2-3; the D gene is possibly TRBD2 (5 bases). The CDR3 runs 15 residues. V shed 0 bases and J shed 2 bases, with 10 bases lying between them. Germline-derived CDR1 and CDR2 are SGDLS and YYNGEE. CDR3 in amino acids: CASSVASGITDTQYF. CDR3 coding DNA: TGTGCCAGCAGCGTAGCGTCGGGGATCACAGATACGCAGTATTTT.

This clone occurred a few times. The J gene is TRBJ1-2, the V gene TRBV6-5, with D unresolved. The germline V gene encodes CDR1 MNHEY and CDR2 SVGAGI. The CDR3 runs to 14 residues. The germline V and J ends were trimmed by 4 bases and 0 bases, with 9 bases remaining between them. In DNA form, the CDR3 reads TGTGCCAGCAGTTTTCACAGCTCTAACTATGGCTACACCTTC. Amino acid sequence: CASSFHSSNYGYTF.

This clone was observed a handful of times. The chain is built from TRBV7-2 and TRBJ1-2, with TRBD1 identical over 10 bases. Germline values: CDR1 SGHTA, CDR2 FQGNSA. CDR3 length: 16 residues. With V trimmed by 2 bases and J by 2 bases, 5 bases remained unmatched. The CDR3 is CASSLNPGQGNYGYTF. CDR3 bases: TGTGCCAGCAGCTTAAACCCGGGACAGGGGAACTATGGCTACACCTTC.

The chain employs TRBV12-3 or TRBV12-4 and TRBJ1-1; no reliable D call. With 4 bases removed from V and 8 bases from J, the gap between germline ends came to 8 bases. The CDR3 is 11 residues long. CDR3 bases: TGTGCCAGCAGTTCCGTACACGAAGCTTTCTTT. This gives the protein CASSSVHEAFF.

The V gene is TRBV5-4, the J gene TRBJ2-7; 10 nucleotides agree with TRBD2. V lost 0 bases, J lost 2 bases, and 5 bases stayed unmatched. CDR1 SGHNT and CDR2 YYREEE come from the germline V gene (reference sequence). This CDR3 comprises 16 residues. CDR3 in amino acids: CASSLGGLAVTYEQYF. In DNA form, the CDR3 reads TGTGCCAGCAGCTTGGGCGGACTAGCGGTAACCTACGAGCAGTACTTC.

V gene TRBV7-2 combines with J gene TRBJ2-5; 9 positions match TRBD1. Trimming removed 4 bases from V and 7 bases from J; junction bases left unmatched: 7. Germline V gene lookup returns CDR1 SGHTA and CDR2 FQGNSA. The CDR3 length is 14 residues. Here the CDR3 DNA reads TGTGCCAGCAGCTCACAGGGGGCGTCGGGGACCCAGTACTTC. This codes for CASSSQGASGTQYF.

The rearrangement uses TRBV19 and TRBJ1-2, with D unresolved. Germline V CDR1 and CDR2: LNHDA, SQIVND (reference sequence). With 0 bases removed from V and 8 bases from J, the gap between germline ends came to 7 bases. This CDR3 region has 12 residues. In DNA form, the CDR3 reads TGTGCCAGTAGTATAGAGGTAGAGGGCTACACCTTC. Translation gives CASSIEVEGYTF. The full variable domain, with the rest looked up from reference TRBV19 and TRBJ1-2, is DGGITQSPKYLFRKEGQNVTLSCEQNLNHDAMYWYRQDPGQGLRLIYYSQIVNDFQKGDIAEGYSVSREKKESFPLTVTSAQKNPTAFYLCASSIEVEGYTFGSGTRLTVV.

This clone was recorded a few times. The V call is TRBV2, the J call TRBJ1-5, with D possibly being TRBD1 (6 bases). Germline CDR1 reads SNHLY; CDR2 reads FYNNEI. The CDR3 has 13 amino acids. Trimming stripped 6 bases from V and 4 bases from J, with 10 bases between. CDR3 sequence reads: CASRVTGNQPQHF. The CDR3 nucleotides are TGTGCCAGCAGGGTGACAGGTAATCAGCCCCAGCATTTT.

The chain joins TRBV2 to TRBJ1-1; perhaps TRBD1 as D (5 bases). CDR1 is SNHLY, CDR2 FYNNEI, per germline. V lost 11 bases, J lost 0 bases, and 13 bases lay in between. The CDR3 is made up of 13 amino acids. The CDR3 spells CAGAVPMNTEAFF. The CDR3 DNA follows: TGTGCCGGGGCGGTCCCTATGAACACTGAAGCTTTCTTT.

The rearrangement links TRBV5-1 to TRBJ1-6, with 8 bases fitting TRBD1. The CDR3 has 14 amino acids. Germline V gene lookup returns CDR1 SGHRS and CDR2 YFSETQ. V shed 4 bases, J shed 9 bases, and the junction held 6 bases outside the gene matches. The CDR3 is CASSQTDRASPLHF. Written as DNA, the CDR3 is TGCGCCAGCAGCCAAACGGACAGGGCTTCACCCCTCCACTTT.

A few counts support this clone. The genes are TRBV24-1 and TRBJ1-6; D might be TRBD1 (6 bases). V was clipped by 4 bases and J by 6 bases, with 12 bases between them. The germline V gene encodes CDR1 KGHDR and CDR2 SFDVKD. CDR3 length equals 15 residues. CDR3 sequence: CATSDTRGANSPLHF. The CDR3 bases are TGTGCCACCAGTGACACCAGGGGAGCTAATTCACCCCTCCACTTT.

DNA for the CDR3: TGTGCCAGTAGGCTTACAGGGGGACCCTACAATGAGCAGTTCTTC. Amino acid sequence: CASRLTGGPYNEQFF. This chain links TRBV19 with TRBJ2-1, with 8 bases that match TRBD1. V shed 6 bases, J shed 2 bases, and the junction held 6 bases outside the gene matches. CDR3 length: 15 residues. Germline loops: CDR1 LNHDA, CDR2 SQIVND (reference sequence). Supplemented by reference TRBV19 and TRBJ2-1, the full variable domain reads DGGITQSPKYLFRKEGQNVTLSCEQNLNHDAMYWYRQDPGQGLRLIYYSQIVNDFQKGDIAEGYSVSREKKESFPLTVTSAQKNPTAFYLCASRLTGGPYNEQFFGPGTRLTVL.

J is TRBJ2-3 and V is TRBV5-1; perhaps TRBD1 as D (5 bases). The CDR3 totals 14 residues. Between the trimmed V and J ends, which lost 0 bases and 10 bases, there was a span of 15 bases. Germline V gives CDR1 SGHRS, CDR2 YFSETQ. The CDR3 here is CASSLGDRNGPQYF. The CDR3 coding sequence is TGCGCCAGCAGCTTGGGCGACAGAAACGGTCCGCAGTATTTT.

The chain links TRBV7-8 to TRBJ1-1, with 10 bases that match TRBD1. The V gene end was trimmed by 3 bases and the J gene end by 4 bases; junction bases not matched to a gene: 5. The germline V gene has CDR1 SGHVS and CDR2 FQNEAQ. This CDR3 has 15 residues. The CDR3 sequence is CASSFWTGGSTEAFF. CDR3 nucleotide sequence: TGTGCCAGCAGCTTTTGGACAGGGGGGAGCACTGAAGCTTTCTTT. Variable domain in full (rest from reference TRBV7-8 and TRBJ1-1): GAGVSQSPRYKVAKRGQDVALRCDPISGHVSLFWYQQALGQGPEFLTYFQNEAQLDKSGLPSDRFFAERPEGSVSTLKIQRTQQEDSAVYLCASSFWTGGSTEAFFGQGTRLTVV.

The CDR3 is CATSSNGGAETQYF. The CDR3 DNA is TGTGCCACCAGCAGCAACGGGGGGGCAGAGACCCAGTACTTC. J is TRBJ2-5 and V is TRBV15; 8 bases match TRBD2. In germline, CDR1 is LNHNV, CDR2 YYDKDF (reference sequence). Trimming removed 3 bases from V and 4 bases from J; junction bases left unmatched: 4. CDR3 length equals 14 residues.

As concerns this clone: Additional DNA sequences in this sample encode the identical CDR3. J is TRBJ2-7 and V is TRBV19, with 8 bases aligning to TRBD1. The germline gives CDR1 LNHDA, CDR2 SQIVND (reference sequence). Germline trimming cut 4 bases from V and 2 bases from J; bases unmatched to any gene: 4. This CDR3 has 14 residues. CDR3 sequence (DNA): TGTGCCAGTAGTACCGGGACAGGTGCCTACGAGCAGTACTTC. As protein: CASSTGTGAYEQYF.